Listed here are 31 T cell receptor beta chains from one sample, sequenced in a study of blood T cell repertoires in COVID-19. The repertoire was sequenced with immunoSEQ multiplex PCR; TCRdb's copy has only in-frame clones and lacks some. The top ten hold about 1.4% of the sample, which has 150,000 or so clones, about 91% seen once. Sequencing input: peripheral blood. These receptors were obtained from a woman aged 45 to 65 with acute or convalescent COVID-19.

This rearrangement joins TRBV7-9 to TRBJ1-4; TRBD1 matches at 9 bases. The CDR3 has 15 residues. V was pared by 2 bases and J by 7 bases, with 5 bases of the junction left unmatched. The germline gives CDR1 SEHNR, CDR2 FQNEAQ (reference sequence). Here the CDR3 reads CASSLTGTGTEKLFF. In DNA, the CDR3 is TGTGCCAGCAGCTTAACCGGGACAGGGACTGAAAAACTGTTTTTT.

This chain joins TRBV19 and TRBJ2-3; 9 positions match TRBD2. Per germline, CDR1 LNHDA and CDR2 SQIVND (reference sequence). The CDR3 sequence is 19 residues long. Trimming cost V 3 bases and J 4 bases; bases outside gene matches: 17. The CDR3: CASSIEGGRAVLIADTQYF. CDR3 sequence (DNA): TGTGCCAGTAGTATTGAAGGCGGGAGGGCCGTTTTGATCGCAGATACGCAGTATTTT.

The chain combines TRBV10-1 with TRBJ1-3; 8 bases are shared with TRBD1. Losses at the gene ends were 4 bases for V and 0 bases for J; bases not matched to a gene: 2. Germline CDR1 is WNHNN and CDR2 is SYGVQD (reference sequence). The CDR3 is 15 residues long. The CDR3 region is CASSGTGNSGNTIYF. Here the CDR3 DNA reads TGCGCCAGCAGTGGGACAGGGAACTCTGGAAACACCATATATTTT.

The chain links TRBV6-1 to TRBJ2-3; the match to TRBD2 covers 12 bases. V shed 2 bases and J 2 bases; nucleotides not matched to a gene: 8. CDR1 and CDR2 (germline): MNHNS, SASEGT. The CDR3 covers 18 residues. The CDR3 DNA reads TGTGCCAGCAGTGAAACCAGACTAGCGGGAGTGAACACAGATACGCAGTATTTT. Its translation: CASSETRLAGVNTDTQYF.

This chain connects TRBV6-6 to TRBJ1-2; 9 bases are a match to TRBD1. The V gene's germline CDR1 is MNHNY and CDR2 SVGAGI (reference sequence). The CDR3 contains 12 residues. J lost 14 bases, V lost 2 bases, and 6 bases had no gene match. The CDR3 reads CASSYPDRGETF. The CDR3 DNA sequence: TGTGCCAGCAGTTACCCCGACAGGGGGGAGACCTTC.

This chain connects TRBV25-1 to TRBJ2-2; weak D call: TRBD2 (6 bases). The CDR3 contains 15 residues. V was cut by 2 bases and J by 5 bases, with 12 bases left in between. Per germline, CDR1 MGHDK and CDR2 SYGVNS. The CDR3 sequence: CASSEEAGLTGELFF. The CDR3 DNA reads TGTGCCAGCAGTGAAGAGGCGGGGCTGACCGGGGAGCTGTTTTTT.

The gene calls are TRBV7-2 and TRBJ2-5; 9 bases map to TRBD2. CDR3 size: 15 residues. J gave up 3 bases and V 2 bases, and 4 bases lay outside the gene matches. Germline CDR1 and CDR2: SGHTA and FQGNSA. CDR3 sequence: CASSLMRGGEETQYF. CDR3 bases: TGTGCCAGCAGCTTAATGCGGGGGGGCGAAGAGACCCAGTACTTC.

The chain carries TRBV6-5 and TRBJ1-1; D ambiguous. The V and J ends lost 5 bases and 5 bases respectively, with 12 bases between them. The CDR3 covers 13 residues. Germline-derived CDR1 and CDR2 are MNHEY and SVGAGI. The CDR3 protein is CASSPSGRTEAFF. CDR3 coding DNA: TGTGCCAGCAGTCCCAGTGGGAGGACTGAAGCTTTCTTT.

J is TRBJ1-2 and V is TRBV11-2; D possibly corresponds to TRBD1 (6 bases). The germline CDR1 and CDR2 sequences are SGHAT and FQNNGV. The CDR3 consists of 16 residues. The V end lost 1 base, the J end lost 6 bases, and 18 bases lay between the germline ends. CDR3 DNA: TGTGCCAGCAGCTTAGGGTTGGCAGGGGACGTCGATGGCTACACCTTC. This codes for CASSLGLAGDVDGYTF.

V is TRBV27 and J is TRBJ1-1, with no clear D. CDR3 length equals 14 residues. The germline V gene has CDR1 MNHEY and CDR2 SMNVEV (reference sequence). V lost 5 bases and J lost 5, with 15 bases in between. The CDR3 spells CASSVRRVDTEAFF. The CDR3 nucleotides are TGTGCCAGCAGTGTTAGGAGGGTGGATACTGAAGCTTTCTTT.

The chain has TRBV4-3 and TRBJ1-1; D gene unclear. The germline V gene has CDR1 LGHNA and CDR2 YSLEER. V was clipped by 1 base and J by 0 bases, with 6 bases between them. There are 14 residues in the CDR3. This CDR3 reads CASSQGTVNTEAFF. The CDR3 DNA reads as TGCGCCAGCAGCCAAGGCACAGTGAACACTGAAGCTTTCTTT.

This clone has just one count. J is TRBJ1-1 and V is TRBV30; 7 bases map to TRBD1. CDR3 size: 15 residues. Unmatched junction bases numbered 7, after V lost 2 bases and J lost 1 base. The germline V gene encodes CDR1 GTSNPN and CDR2 SVGIG (reference sequence). CDR3 loop: CAWSPRTGRNTEAFF. The DNA of the CDR3 is TGTGCCTGGAGTCCTCGGACAGGAAGGAACACTGAAGCTTTCTTT.

J is TRBJ2-7 and V is TRBV27; 8 bases map to TRBD1. The CDR3 spans 17 residues. V lost 6 bases, J lost 2 bases, and 15 bases stayed unmatched. The germline gives CDR1 MNHEY, CDR2 SMNVEV (reference sequence). CDR3 sequence reads: CASRIRTNRGAPYEQYF. The CDR3 DNA reads as TGTGCCAGCAGGATACGGACGAACAGGGGGGCTCCCTACGAGCAGTACTTC.

The chain combines TRBV3-1 (or the pseudogene TRBV3-2) with TRBJ2-7; D might be TRBD1 (5 bases). With 1 base removed from V and 3 bases from J, the gap between germline ends came to 10 bases. In germline, CDR1 is LGHDT, CDR2 YNNKEL (reference sequence). The CDR3 has 14 residues. CDR3 region: CASSQANGHYEQYF. The CDR3 region has the DNA TGTGCCAGCAGCCAAGCGAACGGACACTACGAGCAGTACTTC.

This clone was counted a single time. The gene calls are TRBV10-3 and TRBJ2-3; maybe TRBD1 (5 bases). Germline lookup yields CDR1 ENHRY and CDR2 SYGVKD. This CDR3 has 14 amino acids. The V end was cut by 2 bases, the J end by 2 bases, with 8 bases between. CDR3 amino acids: CAISETQDTDTQYF. For the CDR3, the DNA is TGTGCCATCAGTGAGACACAGGACACAGATACGCAGTATTTT.

The chain joins TRBV9 to TRBJ1-1; a weak D match, TRBD1 (5 bases). CDR3 length equals 13 residues. V dropped 4 bases and J dropped 1 base, with 8 bases sitting between them. CDR1 is SGDLS and CDR2 is YYNGEE in the germline V gene. CDR3 residues: CASSPGQNTEAFF. Here the CDR3 DNA reads TGTGCCAGCAGCCCCGGACAGAACACTGAAGCTTTCTTT.

The rearrangement uses TRBV7-3 and TRBJ2-1, with D tentatively TRBD1 (6 bases). V was trimmed by 4 bases and J by 11 bases, leaving 18 bases between them. Germline V gene sequence: CDR1 SGHTA, CDR2 FQGTGA. This CDR3 has 14 amino acids. The CDR3 sequence is CASSSTQTGLKQFF. The DNA of the CDR3 is TGTGCCAGCAGCTCCACACAGACAGGCCTAAAGCAGTTCTTC.

This chain connects TRBV5-1 to TRBJ2-1; TRBD1 matches at 9 bases. Looked up from germline, CDR1 is SGHRS and CDR2 is YFSETQ. CDR3 length equals 15 residues. J was trimmed by 6 bases and V by 9 bases; bases with no gene match: 13. The CDR3 here is CATSDRGFQFNEQFF. The CDR3, as DNA: TGCGCCACCTCGGACAGGGGCTTTCAGTTCAATGAGCAGTTCTTC.

The genes are TRBV19 and TRBJ2-6; D is perhaps TRBD1 (6 bases). Trimming removed 4 bases at V and 4 bases at J, with 20 bases between. Germline lookup yields CDR1 LNHDA and CDR2 SQIVND (reference sequence). The CDR3 consists of 18 residues. In DNA, the CDR3 is TGTGCCAGTAGTAAAGGGGGACGACGAGTCTCAGGGGCCAACGTCCTGACTTTC. Its protein product is CASSKGGRRVSGANVLTF.

The chain links TRBV11-3 to TRBJ2-3; TRBD2 is a possible D gene (7 bases). This CDR3 comprises 14 residues. Germline-derived CDR1 and CDR2 are SGHNT and YENEEA. V lost 6 bases to trimming and J lost 2 bases, with 12 bases between them. CDR3 amino acids: CASSGGAATDTQYF. The DNA of the CDR3 is TGTGCCAGCAGTGGGGGGGCGGCCACAGATACGCAGTATTTT.

A word on this clone: Other DNA sequences from this sample encode an identical CDR3 as well. The rearrangement joins TRBV11-3 to TRBJ2-3, with a weak D call TRBD2 (6 bases). The CDR3 is 12 amino acids. Trimming stripped 6 bases from V and 6 bases from J, with 10 bases between. The germline CDR1 and CDR2 sequences are SGHNT and YENEEA. This CDR3 is CASSPRGDTQYF. For the CDR3, the DNA is TGTGCCAGCAGTCCTCGGGGGGATACGCAGTATTTT.

This chain links TRBV15 with TRBJ2-1; 9 bases fit TRBD2. This CDR3 has 15 amino acids. V lost 7 bases to trimming and J lost 8 bases; unmatched junction nucleotides: 12. Per the germline V gene, CDR1 is LNHNV and CDR2 is YYDKDF (reference sequence). The CDR3 spells CATIEAGGPSDEQFF. CDR3 nucleotides: TGTGCCACCATTGAGGCGGGAGGGCCCAGCGATGAGCAGTTCTTC.

The chain is built from TRBV7-8 and TRBJ1-1; perhaps TRBD1 as D (6 bases). Trimming pared 11 bases from V and 0 bases from J, leaving 13 bases between. The germline gives CDR1 SGHVS, CDR2 FQNEAQ. The length of the CDR3 is 13 residues. In nucleotides, the CDR3 is TGTGCCGTAGGACAGTTACTGAACACTGAAGCTTTCTTT. Amino acids: CAVGQLLNTEAFF.

V is TRBV7-9 and J is TRBJ2-1, with 7 bases identical to TRBD1. V lost 5 bases and J lost 2; bases outside the gene matches: 9. Germline CDR1 SEHNR, CDR2 FQNEAQ (reference sequence). The CDR3 covers 16 residues. The CDR3 protein is CASSLQGIHPYNEQFF. The CDR3 nucleotides are TGTGCCAGCAGCCTACAGGGGATCCATCCCTACAATGAGCAGTTCTTC.

The V and J genes are TRBV24-1 and TRBJ1-2; 12 nucleotides line up with TRBD1. Germline V CDR1 and CDR2: KGHDR, SFDVKD. The CDR3 consists of 15 residues. The ends lost 6 bases at V and 7 bases at J; junction bases unmatched: 8. CDR3 DNA sequence: TGTGCCACCAGTTCCGGGACAGGGGGCTCGGGTGGCTACACCTTC. This gives the protein CATSSGTGGSGGYTF.

This clone was seen a single time. The V gene is TRBV5-1, the J gene TRBJ2-5; TRBD2 matches 8 bases. V was pared by 5 bases and J by 4 bases, with 1 base of the junction left unmatched. Germline V gene data show CDR1 as SGHRS and CDR2 as YFSETQ. This CDR3 has 12 amino acids. CDR3 amino acids: CASSRGGETQYF. DNA of the CDR3: TGCGCCAGCAGTCGGGGGGGAGAGACCCAGTACTTC. Full variable domain (missing parts from reference TRBV5-1 and TRBJ2-5): KAGVTQTPRYLIKTRGQQVTLSCSPISGHRSVSWYQQTPGQGLQFLFEYFSETQRNKGNFPGRFSGRQFSNSRSEMNVSTLELGDSALYLCASSRGGETQYFGPGTRLLVL.

The chain uses TRBV18 and TRBJ2-1; D possibly corresponds to TRBD2 (6 bases). V was cut by 2 bases and J by 7 bases, with 15 bases left in between. The germline gives CDR1 KGHSH, CDR2 LQKENI. The CDR3 sequence is 15 residues long. This CDR3 reads CASSPETGEGNEQFF. The CDR3 DNA reads as TGTGCCAGCTCACCAGAGACGGGAGAGGGGAATGAGCAGTTCTTC.

This clone was recorded only once. The rearrangement links TRBV14 to TRBJ1-1; 10 bases fit TRBD1. Looked up from germline, CDR1 is SGHDN and CDR2 is FVKESK. The CDR3 runs 16 residues. After removal of 4 bases from V and 1 base from J, the junction contained 6 bases not matched to a gene. The CDR3: CASSPGQGEGNTEAFF. The CDR3 DNA reads TGTGCCAGCAGCCCTGGACAGGGGGAGGGGAACACTGAAGCTTTCTTT.

This clone was seen more than once but under ten times. The chain is built from TRBV19 and TRBJ1-4; no clear D gene. The CDR3 totals 17 residues. CDR1 and CDR2 (germline): LNHDA, SQIVND (reference sequence). The V end lost 3 bases, the J end lost 2 bases, and 16 bases lay between the germline ends. The CDR3 reads CASSIPTGYGTNEKLFF. In DNA, the CDR3 is TGTGCCAGTAGTATCCCCACGGGGTACGGGACTAATGAAAAACTGTTTTTT. Based on the CDR3 plus reference TRBV19 and TRBJ1-4, the full variable domain is DGGITQSPKYLFRKEGQNVTLSCEQNLNHDAMYWYRQDPGQGLRLIYYSQIVNDFQKGDIAEGYSVSREKKESFPLTVTSAQKNPTAFYLCASSIPTGYGTNEKLFFGSGTQLSVL.

The genes are TRBV4-1 and TRBJ2-5, with D perhaps matching TRBD1 (6 bases). This CDR3 has 16 residues. Germline V CDR1 and CDR2: MGHRA, YSYEKL. The germline V and J ends were trimmed by 0 bases and 5 bases, with 16 bases remaining between them. The CDR3: CASSQEAQGARETQYF. The CDR3 coding sequence is TGCGCCAGCAGCCAAGAGGCACAGGGCGCCAGGGAGACCCAGTACTTC.

J is TRBJ2-5 and V is TRBV6-5; the match to TRBD1 covers 7 bases. V lost 7 bases to trimming and J lost 2 bases; unmatched junction nucleotides: 1. Germline CDR1 MNHEY, CDR2 SVGAGI. The CDR3 has 12 amino acids. The CDR3 DNA reads as TGTGCCAGCATGGGACAGCAAGAGACCCAGTACTTC. It codes for CASMGQQETQYF.